This record concerns one TCR beta chain sequence. The CDR3 runs to 14 residues. Trimming took 7 bases from V and 4 from J, leaving 15 bases between them. In germline, CDR1 is SNHLY, CDR2 FYNNEI. Some clones are missing from TCRdb's copy, which holds only in-frame ones; the method was immunoSEQ multiplex PCR. The sample records more than 90,000 clones, over 60% being singletons. This sample is part of a study of blood T cell repertoires in COVID-19. The V call is TRBV2, the J call TRBJ2-3, with a weak D call TRBD2 (6 bases). The sequence was collected from an older man with acute or convalescent COVID-19. The sample taken for sequencing was peripheral blood. This chain's CDR3 is CASKGSGGSDTQYF. CDR3 in DNA: TGTGCCAGCAAAGGTAGCGGAGGATCAGATACGCAGTATTTT. Using reference TRBV2 and TRBJ2-3 for the parts outside the CDR3, the full variable domain is EPEVTQTPSHQVTQMGQEVILRCVPISNHLYFYWYRQILGQKVEFLVSFYNNEISEKSEIFDDQFSVERPDGSNFTLKIRSTKLEDSAMYFCASKGSGGSDTQYFGPGTRLTVL.